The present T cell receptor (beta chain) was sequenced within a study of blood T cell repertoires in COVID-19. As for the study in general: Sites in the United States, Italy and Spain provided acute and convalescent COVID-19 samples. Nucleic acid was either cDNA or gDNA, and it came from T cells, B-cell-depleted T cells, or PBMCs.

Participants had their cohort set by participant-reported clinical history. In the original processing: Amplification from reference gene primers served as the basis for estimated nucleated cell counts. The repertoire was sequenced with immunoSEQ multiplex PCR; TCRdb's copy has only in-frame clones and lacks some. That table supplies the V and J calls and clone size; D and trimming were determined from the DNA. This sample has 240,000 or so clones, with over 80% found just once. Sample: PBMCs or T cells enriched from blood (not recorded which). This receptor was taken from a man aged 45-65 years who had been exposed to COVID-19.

CDR3 sequence reads: CASSSKIGSRRQTGELFF. The CDR3 nucleotides read TGTGCCAGCAGCTCGAAGATAGGGAGCCGCCGCCAAACCGGGGAGCTGTTTTTT. V usage is TRBV5-4 and J usage is TRBJ2-2; D is possibly TRBD2 (5 bases). The CDR3 is 18 amino acids. CDR1 and CDR2 from the germline V gene are SGHNT and YYREEE (reference sequence). The V and J ends lost 3 bases and 5 bases respectively, with 23 bases between them.